This paragraph covers one T cell receptor beta chain sequence. Its antigen is unidentified. Germline CDR1 reads SGHTA; CDR2 reads FQGNSA. There are 15 residues in the CDR3. J gave up 12 bases and V 2 bases, and 14 bases lay outside the gene matches. It was with 60 Vbeta and 13 Jbeta primers that the PCR ran. Measured with immunoSEQ multiplex PCR; TCRdb has only the in-frame clones, and not every one. This repertoire shows tens of thousands of clones, under 80% found once; its top ten account for around an eighth. The data are from a study of cytomegalovirus exposure and HLA in healthy donors. Overall study: A prior study identified just under 120 million unique TCR beta sequences from 190 million or so T cells. Whole-study results and caveats: Per published reports, the classifier diagnosed cytomegalovirus status with high specificity and sensitivity. A missense variant in DCLRE1C was later tied to TCR beta V- and J-gene trimming.

This TCR was sampled from a male donor in good health and CMV-seropositive. Sequenced sample: PBMCs. The gene calls are TRBV7-2 and TRBJ1-1; TRBD1 agrees at 8 bases. CDR3 in amino acids: CASSLPGQGAHSTFF. The DNA of the CDR3 is TGTGCCAGCAGCTTACCCGGACAGGGCGCCCATTCGACTTTCTTT.